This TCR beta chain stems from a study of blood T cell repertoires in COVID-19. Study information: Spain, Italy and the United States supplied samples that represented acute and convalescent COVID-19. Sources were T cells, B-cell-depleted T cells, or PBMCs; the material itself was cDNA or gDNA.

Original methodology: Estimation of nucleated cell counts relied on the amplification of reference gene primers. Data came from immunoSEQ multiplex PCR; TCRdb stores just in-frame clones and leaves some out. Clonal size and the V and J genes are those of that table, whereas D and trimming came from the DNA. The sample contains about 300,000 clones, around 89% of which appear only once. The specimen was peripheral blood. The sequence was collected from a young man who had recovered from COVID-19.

As DNA, the CDR3 is TGTGCCAGCAGCGCTCCAGGGGATAACACCGGGGAGCTGTTTTTT. It translates to CASSAPGDNTGELFF. The chain joins TRBV7-9 to TRBJ2-2; tentative D call: TRBD1 (6 bases). The CDR3 is made up of 15 amino acids. V dropped 5 bases and J dropped 2 bases, with 12 bases sitting between them. Germline loops: CDR1 SEHNR, CDR2 FQNEAQ (reference sequence).